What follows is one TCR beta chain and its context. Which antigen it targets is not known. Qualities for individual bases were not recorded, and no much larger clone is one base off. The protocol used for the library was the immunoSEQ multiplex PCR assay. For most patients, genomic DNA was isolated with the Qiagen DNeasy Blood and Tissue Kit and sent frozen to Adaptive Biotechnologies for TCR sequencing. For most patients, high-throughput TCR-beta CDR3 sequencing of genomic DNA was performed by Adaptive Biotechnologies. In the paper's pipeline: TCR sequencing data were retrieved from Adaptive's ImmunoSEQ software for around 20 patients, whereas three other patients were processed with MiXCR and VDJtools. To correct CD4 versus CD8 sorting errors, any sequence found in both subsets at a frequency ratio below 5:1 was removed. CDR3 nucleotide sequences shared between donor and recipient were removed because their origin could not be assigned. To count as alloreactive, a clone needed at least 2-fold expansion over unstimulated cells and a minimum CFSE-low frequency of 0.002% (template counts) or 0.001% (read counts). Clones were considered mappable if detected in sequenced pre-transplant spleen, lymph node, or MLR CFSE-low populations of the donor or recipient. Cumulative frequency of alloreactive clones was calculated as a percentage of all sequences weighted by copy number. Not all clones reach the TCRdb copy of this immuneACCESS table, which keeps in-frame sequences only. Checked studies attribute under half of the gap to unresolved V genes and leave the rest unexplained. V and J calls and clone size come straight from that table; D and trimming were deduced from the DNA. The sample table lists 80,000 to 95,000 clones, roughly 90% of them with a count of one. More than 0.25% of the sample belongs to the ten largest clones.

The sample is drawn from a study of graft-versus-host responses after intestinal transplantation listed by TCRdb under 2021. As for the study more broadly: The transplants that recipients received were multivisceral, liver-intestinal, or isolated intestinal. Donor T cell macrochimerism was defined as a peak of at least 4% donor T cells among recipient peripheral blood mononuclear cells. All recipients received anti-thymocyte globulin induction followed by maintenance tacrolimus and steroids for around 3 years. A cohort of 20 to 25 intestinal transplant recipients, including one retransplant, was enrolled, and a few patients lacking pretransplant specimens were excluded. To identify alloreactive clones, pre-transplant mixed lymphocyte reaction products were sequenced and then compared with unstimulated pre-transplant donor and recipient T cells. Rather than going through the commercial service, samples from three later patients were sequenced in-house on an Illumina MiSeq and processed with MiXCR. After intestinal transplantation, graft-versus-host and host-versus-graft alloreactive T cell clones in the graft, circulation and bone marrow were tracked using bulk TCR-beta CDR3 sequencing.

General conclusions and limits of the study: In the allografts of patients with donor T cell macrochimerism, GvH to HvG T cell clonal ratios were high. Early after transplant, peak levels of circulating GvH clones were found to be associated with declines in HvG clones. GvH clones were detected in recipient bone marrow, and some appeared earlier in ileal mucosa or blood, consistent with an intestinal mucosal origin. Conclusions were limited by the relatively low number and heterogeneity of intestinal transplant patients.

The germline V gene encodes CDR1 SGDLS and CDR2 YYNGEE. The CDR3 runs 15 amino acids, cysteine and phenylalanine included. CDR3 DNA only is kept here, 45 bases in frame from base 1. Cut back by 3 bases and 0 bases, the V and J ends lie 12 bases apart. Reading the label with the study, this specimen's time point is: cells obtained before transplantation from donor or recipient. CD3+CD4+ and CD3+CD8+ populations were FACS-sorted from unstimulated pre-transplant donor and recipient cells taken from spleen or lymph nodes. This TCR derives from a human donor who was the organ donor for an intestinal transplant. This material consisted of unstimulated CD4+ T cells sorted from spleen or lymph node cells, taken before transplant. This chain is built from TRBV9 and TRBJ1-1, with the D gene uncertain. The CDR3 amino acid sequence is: CASSDHRNLNTEAFF. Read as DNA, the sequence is TGTGCCAGCAGCGATCACAGAAACCTGAACACTGAAGCTTTCTTT.